The present entry profiles one TCR beta chain with its context. In its sample, this clone was seen once. Its antigen remains undetermined. No much larger clone exists at a distance of one base, and base qualities are not known. Distinct nucleotide sequences in the sample also encode this CDR3. The CDR3 regions of human TCRbeta chains were analyzed by immunosequencing. Processing in the source paper ran as follows. Repertoire TCRs were matched against a reference library of SARS-CoV-2-specific TCRs generated with the MIRA antigen-specificity platform. Breadth was defined as the fraction of unique TCRs that were SARS-CoV-2-associated, and depth was defined as the fraction of total T cells that were SARS-CoV-2-associated. Using the MIRA data, each spike-specific TCR was assigned both to the spike region to which the TCR was reactive and to a CD4 or CD8 class. Log10-transformed breadth and depth values were compared by one-way ANOVA with Sidak's multiple comparisons tests. TCRdb mirrors the immuneACCESS table, restricted to in-frame sequences. Some clones are absent from its copies; in checked studies, under half trace to an unresolved V gene, and the reason for the others is unknown. V and J calls and clone size follow that table, whereas D and trimming were derived from the DNA. The sample includes approximately 170,000 clones, with approximately 92% observed a single time. The top ten clonotypes cover 1.5% to 2% of the sample.

V is cut by 0 bases and J by 5 bases, and the space between the germline ends is 10 bases. From the cysteine through the phenylalanine, the CDR3 covers 13 amino acids. Just CDR3 DNA is preserved here, 39 bases in frame from base 1. Based on the germline V gene (reference sequence), the CDR1 and CDR2 sequences are GTSNPN and SVGIG. The data are from a study of T cell responses to AZD1222 COVID-19 vaccine (dated by TCRdb to about 2021). For context, the study as a whole: AZD1222 recipients whose second dose came at about 4 weeks and those whose second dose came at about 12 weeks were combined into one group, since spike-specific TCR depth and breadth did not differ between the two schedules. Trial participants were enrolled by age into 18-55, 56-69 and 70-plus year subgroups, with around 150, 28 and 57 TCR-sequenced participants respectively. A total of just over 230 trial participants underwent TCR sequencing, of whom more than 200 had received two doses of AZD1222 and about 25 had received two doses of the MenACWY control vaccine.

On the study overall, not on this receptor specifically: CD4 TCRs associated with the vaccine covered the entire spike protein, and the dominant responses were in regions 160-218 and 743-854. Spike-specific TCR breadth and depth rose significantly after two AZD1222 doses compared with day 0 and with MenACWY recipients. In the small 56-69-year group, the increase in depth fell short of significance, most likely because of low power. Conclusions about previously exposed vaccinees are limited, since just five or six AZD1222 recipients were seropositive for SARS-CoV-2 at baseline. Participants were mostly white British, with more females than males. The authors suggested clonal diversity may have been underestimated. Because no day 14 peak-response samples were available, repertoires were characterized only after the peak T cell response. Reportedly, close to half of the unique spike-specific TCRs recognized epitopes lying outside the regions that are mutated in the B.1.351 and B.1.1.7 variants.

The time point tag for this specimen amounts to: baseline before first vaccination. Vaccinee samples were obtained from the UK trials COV001 and COV002, which included a single-blind randomized controlled phase 2/3 trial of AZD1222 (ChAdOx1 nCoV-19) in healthy adults. For TCRbeta chain sequencing, PBMC samples from trial participants were taken at day 0 and at day 28 after the second dose. This chain is built from TRBV30 and TRBJ2-5; the best D guess is TRBD1, with 5 bases matching. The clonotype comes from an adult in good health. The material was peripheral blood, obtained on day 0 of AZD1222 vaccination. The CDR3 here reads CAWSVLGRETQYF. In nucleotide form, the sequence is TGTGCCTGGAGTGTACTGGGGCGGGAGACCCAGTACTTC. Supplemented by the reference TRBV30 and TRBJ2-5 proteins around the CDR3, the complete variable domain is SQTIHQWPATLVQPVGSPLSLECTVEGTSNPNLYWYRQAAGRGLQLLFYSVGIGQISSEVPQNLSASRPQDRQFILSSKKLLLSDSGFYLCAWSVLGRETQYFGPGTRLLVL.